Following are 20 T cell receptor beta chains from one sample sequenced in a study of blood T cell repertoires in COVID-19. The table came from immunoSEQ multiplex PCR; TCRdb's copy has only in-frame clones and leaves some out. The profile shows around 61,000 clones, about 81% of them singletons. Sequencing was performed on peripheral blood. The receptors derive from a man aged 80 or over with acute or convalescent COVID-19.

The V call is TRBV7-9, the J call TRBJ2-3, with D perhaps matching TRBD2 (6 bases). The germline V gene has CDR1 SEHNR and CDR2 FQNEAQ (reference sequence). This CDR3 comprises 16 residues. Trimming removed 0 bases from V and 0 bases from J, with 10 bases in between. The CDR3 coding sequence is TGTGCCAGCAGCTTAGCAGGACTACCTAGCACAGATACGCAGTATTTT. Translation: CASSLAGLPSTDTQYF.

The rearrangement links TRBV10-2 to TRBJ2-7; perhaps TRBD1 as D (6 bases). Germline loops: CDR1 WSHSY, CDR2 SAAADI. V was clipped by 2 bases and J by 4 bases, with 15 bases between them. CDR3 length equals 15 residues. This chain's CDR3 is CASSERTAGSYEQYF. The CDR3 coding sequence is TGCGCCAGCAGTGAGAGGACAGCCGGGTCGTACGAGCAGTACTTC.

The rearrangement joins TRBV5-4 to TRBJ2-7, with 8 bases that match TRBD1. This CDR3 comprises 14 residues. The germline CDR1 and CDR2 sequences are SGHNT and YYREEE (reference sequence). Germline trimming cut 4 bases from V and 7 bases from J; bases unmatched to any gene: 10. CDR3 sequence reads: CASSPGQGGREQYF. The CDR3 DNA reads TGTGCCAGCAGCCCCGGACAGGGCGGTCGGGAGCAGTACTTC.

V and J are TRBV15 and TRBJ1-2, with 8 nucleotides matching TRBD1. The V gene end was trimmed by 9 bases and the J gene end by 3 bases; junction bases not matched to a gene: 12. Per the germline V gene, CDR1 is LNHNV and CDR2 is YYDKDF (reference sequence). The CDR3 is made up of 15 amino acids. The CDR3 region is CATATGDWGHYGYTF. Written as DNA, the CDR3 is TGTGCCACGGCGACAGGGGATTGGGGCCACTATGGCTACACCTTC.

The chain combines TRBV11-2 with TRBJ1-5; D remains ambiguous. Trimming shortened V by 1 base and J by 6 bases, and 7 bases separated the two germline ends. The CDR3 extends over 13 amino acids. Germline-derived CDR1 and CDR2 are SGHAT and FQNNGV. CDR3 DNA sequence: TGTGCCAGCAGCTTAGGTACGGGTCAGCCCCAGCATTTT. Translating gives CASSLGTGQPQHF.

This clone was observed a few times. The chain carries TRBV27 and TRBJ2-1; 9 bases align to TRBD2. The CDR3 is made up of 15 amino acids. V shed 6 bases and J 2 bases; nucleotides not matched to a gene: 5. Germline V CDR1 and CDR2: MNHEY, SMNVEV (reference sequence). CDR3 nucleotide sequence: TGTGCCAGCAGATATAGCGGGGGAACCTACAATGAGCAGTTCTTC. This codes for CASRYSGGTYNEQFF.

This clone was counted a few times. V and J are TRBV6-6 and TRBJ2-2, with 10 bases matching TRBD2. The V segment lost 2 bases and the J segment 6 bases; nucleotides outside the gene matches: 6. Germline V gene sequence: CDR1 MNHNY, CDR2 SVGAGI (reference sequence). The CDR3 consists of 16 residues. In DNA form, the CDR3 reads TGTGCCAGCAGTTACCTGAGCGGGGGGGCCTCCGGGGAGCTGTTTTTT. Translating gives CASSYLSGGASGELFF.

The V gene is TRBV28, the J gene TRBJ1-1, with no clear D. The V and J ends lost 3 bases and 4 bases respectively, with 6 bases between them. CDR1 is MDHEN and CDR2 is SYDVKM in the germline V gene. This CDR3 has 12 amino acids. In nucleotides, the CDR3 is TGTGCCAGCAGTTTTTCGGTCACTGAAGCTTTCTTT. As protein: CASSFSVTEAFF.

The rearrangement links TRBV3-1 (or the pseudogene TRBV3-2) to TRBJ2-5; 8 positions agree with TRBD2. V lost 6 bases and J lost 1; bases outside the gene matches: 7. The CDR3 is made up of 15 amino acids. From germline, CDR1 is LGHDT and CDR2 YNNKEL (reference sequence). CDR3 coding DNA: TGTGCCAGCAGGCCAACTAGCGGACCCCAAGAGACCCAGTACTTC. The encoded protein is CASRPTSGPQETQYF.

The chain is built from TRBV3-1 (or the pseudogene TRBV3-2) and TRBJ1-5, with a possible D match to TRBD1 (6 bases). The ends were cut back, 3 bases at V and 0 bases at J, with 9 bases in the middle. Germline V gives CDR1 LGHDT, CDR2 YNNKEL (reference sequence). This CDR3 is 15 amino acids long. The CDR3: CASSQDSHSNQPQHF. CDR3 DNA: TGTGCCAGCAGCCAGGACAGCCATAGCAATCAGCCCCAGCATTTT.

V and J are TRBV19 and TRBJ2-2; 12 nucleotides match TRBD2. Germline V lookup: CDR1 LNHDA, CDR2 SQIVND (reference sequence). The junction had 5 bases not matched to a gene; V was cut back by 6 bases and J by 6 bases. The length of the CDR3 is 15 residues. The CDR3 sequence is CASRKTSGSPGELFF. The DNA of the CDR3 is TGTGCCAGTAGGAAGACTAGCGGGAGCCCCGGGGAGCTGTTTTTT.

The chain is built from TRBV9 and TRBJ1-4; D gene uncertain. Germline V lookup: CDR1 SGDLS, CDR2 YYNGEE. The CDR3 extends over 17 amino acids. The ends were cut back, 4 bases at V and 0 bases at J, with 16 bases in the middle. Written as DNA, the CDR3 is TGTGCCAGCAGCCCAGGTCGGATTTTTGCAACTAATGAAAAACTGTTTTTT. Protein product: CASSPGRIFATNEKLFF.

CDR3: CAISESGGVDEQFF. Written as DNA, the CDR3 is TGTGCCATCAGTGAGTCGGGAGGGGTGGATGAGCAGTTCTTC. The chain couples TRBV10-3 to TRBJ2-1; TRBD2 matches at 7 bases. This CDR3 has 14 amino acids. With 0 bases clipped from V and 8 bases from J, the junction kept 4 bases outside the gene matches. The V gene's germline CDR1 is ENHRY and CDR2 SYGVKD.

This chain uses TRBV18 with TRBJ1-1, with D possibly matching TRBD1 (6 bases). CDR1 KGHSH and CDR2 LQKENI come from the germline V gene. Trimming removed 3 bases from V and 5 bases from J, with 7 bases in between. This CDR3 spans 12 amino acids. The CDR3 bases are TGTGCCAGCTCACCCGGACAGACTGAAGCTTTCTTT. Translation: CASSPGQTEAFF.

V and J are TRBV23-1 and TRBJ2-1; 9 bases fit TRBD2. Being an ORF, TRBV23-1 has a function that is uncertain. The J segment lost 2 bases and the V segment lost 3 bases, leaving 8 bases of the junction unmatched. The CDR3 has 17 amino acids. The CDR3 is CASSHRLAEGTYNEQFF. The CDR3 DNA is TGCGCCAGCAGTCACCGACTAGCGGAGGGGACCTACAATGAGCAGTTCTTC.

The genes are TRBV2 and TRBJ2-5; D is unresolved. Germline assignment: CDR1 SNHLY and CDR2 FYNNEI. The V end lost 6 bases, the J end lost 5 bases, and 13 bases lay between the germline ends. The CDR3 is 13 residues long. CDR3 nucleotides: TGTGCCAGCAGGGTTCGACTGCAGGAGACCCAGTACTTC. Amino acid sequence: CASRVRLQETQYF.

This clone was counted between two and nine times. The rearrangement joins TRBV7-3 to TRBJ2-3, with TRBD2 matching over 11 bases. CDR3 length: 15 residues. Germline V CDR1 and CDR2: SGHTA, FQGTGA. Trimming took 5 bases from V and 5 from J; bases not matched to a gene: 6. CDR3 nucleotide sequence: TGTGCCAGCAGCCTTAGCGGGAGGGCAGAAGATACGCAGTATTTT. Translated: CASSLSGRAEDTQYF.

In its sample, this clone was seen once. The CDR3: CASSPTLRGRVMDAGELFF. The CDR3 DNA reads as TGTGCCAGCAGCCCCACCCTCAGGGGGCGGGTGATGGACGCCGGGGAGCTGTTTTTT. This chain connects TRBV11-2 to TRBJ2-2, with TRBD1 identical over 8 bases. The CDR3 is 19 residues long. The trim removed 5 bases at V and 6 bases at J, leaving 20 bases unmatched. Germline V gives CDR1 SGHAT, CDR2 FQNNGV.

The chain joins TRBV5-1 to TRBJ1-4, with 7 nucleotides matching TRBD1. This CDR3 contains 16 residues. The germline gives CDR1 SGHRS, CDR2 YFSETQ. V lost 4 bases to trimming and J lost 7 bases; unmatched junction nucleotides: 13. The CDR3, as DNA: TGCGCCAGCAGCCTCAAGGTGGGACAGATATTTGAAAAACTGTTTTTT. Translation gives CASSLKVGQIFEKLFF. Drawing the rest from reference TRBV5-1 and TRBJ1-4, the complete variable domain is KAGVTQTPRYLIKTRGQQVTLSCSPISGHRSVSWYQQTPGQGLQFLFEYFSETQRNKGNFPGRFSGRQFSNSRSEMNVSTLELGDSALYLCASSLKVGQIFEKLFFGSGTQLSVL.

Only a few counts were recorded for this clone. The chain uses TRBV7-3 and TRBJ2-5, with 8 bases identical to TRBD1. Germline V CDR1 and CDR2: SGHTA, FQGTGA. Trimming at V came to 1 base and at J to 9 bases, leaving 4 bases not matched to a gene. There are 13 residues in the CDR3. CDR3 DNA: TGTGCCAGCAGCTTAAGGCAGGGGGCGGCCCAGTACTTC. Its translation is CASSLRQGAAQYF.